These 4 T cell receptor beta chains share one sample of origin, sequenced in a study of PD-L1 blockade in urothelial cancer (dated by TCRdb to the late 2010s). To prepare the library, the immunoSEQ multiplex PCR assay was applied. TCRdb limited this immuneACCESS table to in-frame rearrangements with V and J called. A share of clones is missing; checked studies link under half to unresolved V genes, and the rest is unexplained. The sample includes about 74,000 clones, with 84% observed a single time. The ten largest make up 4% to 6% of the sample. Sample: PBMCs, taken around atezolizumab (anti-PD-L1) treatment. The receptors shown here come from a man in his sixties or seventies with urothelial cancer.

This clone was counted once. The V and J genes are TRBV9 and TRBJ2-5, with TRBD1 identical over 9 bases. Trimming at V came to 3 bases and at J to 2 bases, leaving 8 bases not matched to a gene. CDR1 SGDLS and CDR2 YYNGEE come from the germline V gene. The CDR3 length is 16 residues. CDR3 protein: CASSDPGTGRQETQYF. The DNA for the CDR3 is TGTGCCAGCAGCGATCCCGGGACAGGGAGACAAGAGACCCAGTACTTC.

The rearrangement uses TRBV18 and TRBJ2-3; 9 bases are shared with TRBD2. Trimming cost V 2 bases and J 0 bases; bases outside gene matches: 3. The germline V gene has CDR1 KGHSH and CDR2 LQKENI. The length of the CDR3 is 16 residues. The CDR3 region has the DNA TGTGCCAGCTCACCAAAGACTAGCGGTAGCACAGATACGCAGTATTTT. This translates into CASSPKTSGSTDTQYF.

The genes are TRBV7-3 and TRBJ2-3, with no clear D. This CDR3 is 15 amino acids long. Trimming removed 2 bases at V and 2 bases at J, with 11 bases between. Germline values: CDR1 SGHTA, CDR2 FQGTGA. For the CDR3, the DNA is TGTGCCAGCAGCTTACTCGGAGCGAACACAGATACGCAGTATTTT. Encoded protein: CASSLLGANTDTQYF.

This clone appeared once. The chain uses TRBV19 and TRBJ2-3; possible D gene TRBD2, 5 bases. This CDR3 comprises 16 residues. Trimming took 1 base from V and 2 from J, leaving 13 bases between them. From germline, CDR1 is LNHDA and CDR2 SQIVND (reference sequence). CDR3 region: CASSIGVEENTDTQYF. CDR3 nucleotide sequence: TGTGCCAGTAGTATAGGAGTGGAGGAAAACACAGATACGCAGTATTTT.